This T cell receptor beta chain was identified during a study of cytomegalovirus exposure and HLA in healthy donors. Study-level results: It was confirmed in vitro that a few of the CMV-associated chains were specific for CMV antigens. Common viral pathogens were later found to be apparently linked to several of the most significant clusters. A later analysis linked a missense variant in DCLRE1C to the trimming of TCR beta V and J genes.

Healthy bone marrow donors made up the donors. Primers for the PCR totalled 60 Vbeta and 13 Jbeta. Produced via immunoSEQ multiplex PCR; TCRdb's table is partial and in-frame only. The repertoire includes about 130,000 clones, over 70% of them detected once, and 4% sits in the top ten. J lost 1 base, V lost 5 bases, and 7 bases had no gene match. The CDR3 contains 15 residues. CDR1 and CDR2 from the germline V gene are SGHAT and FQNNGV. This clone was recorded a few times. Its antigen is as yet unknown. The chain combines TRBV11-2 with TRBJ2-5; 7 nucleotides agree with TRBD2. The source is a man between 18 and 35 years old in good health and CMV-seropositive. Source material: PBMCs. CDR3 nucleotides: TGTGCCAGCAGCCCAATGGGGACTATCCAAGAGACCCAGTACTTC. It encodes CASSPMGTIQETQYF.